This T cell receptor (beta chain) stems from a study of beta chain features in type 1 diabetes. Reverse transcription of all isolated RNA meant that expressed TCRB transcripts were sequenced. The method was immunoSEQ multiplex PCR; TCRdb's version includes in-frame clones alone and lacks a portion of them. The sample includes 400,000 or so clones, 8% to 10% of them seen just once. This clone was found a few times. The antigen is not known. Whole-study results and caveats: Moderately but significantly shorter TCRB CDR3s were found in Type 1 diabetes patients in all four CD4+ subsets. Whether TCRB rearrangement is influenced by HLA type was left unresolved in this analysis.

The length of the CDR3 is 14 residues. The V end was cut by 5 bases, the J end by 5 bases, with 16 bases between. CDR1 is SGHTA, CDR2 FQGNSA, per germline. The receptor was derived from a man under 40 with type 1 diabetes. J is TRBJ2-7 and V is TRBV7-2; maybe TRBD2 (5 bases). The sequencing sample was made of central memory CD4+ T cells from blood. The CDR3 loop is CASSTGPGRNEQYF. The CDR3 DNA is TGTGCCAGCAGCACCGGACCGGGAAGGAACGAGCAGTACTTC.